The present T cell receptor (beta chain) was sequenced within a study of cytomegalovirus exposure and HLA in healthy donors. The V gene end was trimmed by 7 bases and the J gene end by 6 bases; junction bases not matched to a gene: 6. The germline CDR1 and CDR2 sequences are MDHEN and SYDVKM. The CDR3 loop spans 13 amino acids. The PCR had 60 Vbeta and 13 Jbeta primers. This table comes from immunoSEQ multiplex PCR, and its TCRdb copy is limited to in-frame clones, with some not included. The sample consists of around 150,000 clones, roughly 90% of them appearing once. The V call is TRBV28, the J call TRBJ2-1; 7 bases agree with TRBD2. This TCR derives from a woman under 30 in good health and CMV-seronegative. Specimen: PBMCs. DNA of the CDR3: TGTGCCAGCACAGGACTAGTTCCCAATGAGCAGTTCTTC. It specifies CASTGLVPNEQFF.